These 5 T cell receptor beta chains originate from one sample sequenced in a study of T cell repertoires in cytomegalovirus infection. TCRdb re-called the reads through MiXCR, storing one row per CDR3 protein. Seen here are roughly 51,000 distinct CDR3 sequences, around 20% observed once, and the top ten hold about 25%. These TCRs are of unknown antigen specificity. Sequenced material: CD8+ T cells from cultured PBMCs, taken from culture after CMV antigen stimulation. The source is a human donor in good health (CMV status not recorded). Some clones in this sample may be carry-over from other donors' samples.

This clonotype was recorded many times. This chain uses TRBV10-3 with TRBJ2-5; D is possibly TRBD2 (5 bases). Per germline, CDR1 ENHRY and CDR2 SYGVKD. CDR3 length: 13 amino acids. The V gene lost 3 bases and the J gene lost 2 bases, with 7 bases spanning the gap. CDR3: CAISEREQETQYF. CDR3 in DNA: TGTGCCATCAGTGAAAGGGAGCAAGAGACCCAGTACTTC.

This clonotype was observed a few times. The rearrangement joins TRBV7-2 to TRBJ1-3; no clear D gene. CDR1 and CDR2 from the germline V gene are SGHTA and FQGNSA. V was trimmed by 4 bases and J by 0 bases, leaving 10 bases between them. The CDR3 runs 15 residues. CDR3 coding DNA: TGTGCCAGCAGCTCCCTGACGCGCTCTGGAAACACCATATATTTT. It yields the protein CASSSLTRSGNTIYF.

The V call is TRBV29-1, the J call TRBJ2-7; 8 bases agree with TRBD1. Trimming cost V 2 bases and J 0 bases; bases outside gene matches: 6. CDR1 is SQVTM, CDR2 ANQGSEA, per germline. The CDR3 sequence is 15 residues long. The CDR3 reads CSVELGQGISYEQYF. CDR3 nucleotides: TGCAGCGTTGAATTAGGACAGGGAATCTCCTACGAGCAGTACTTC.

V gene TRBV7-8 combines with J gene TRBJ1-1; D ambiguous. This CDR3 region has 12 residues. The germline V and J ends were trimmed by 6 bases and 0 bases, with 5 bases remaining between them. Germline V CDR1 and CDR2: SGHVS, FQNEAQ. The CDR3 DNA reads TGTGCCAGCAGGGCGGTGAACACTGAAGCTTTCTTT. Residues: CASRAVNTEAFF.

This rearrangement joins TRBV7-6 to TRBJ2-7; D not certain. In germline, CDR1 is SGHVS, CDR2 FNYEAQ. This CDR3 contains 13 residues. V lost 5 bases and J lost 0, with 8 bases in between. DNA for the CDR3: TGTGCCAGCAGCAAAGCAGGCTCCTACGAGCAGTACTTC. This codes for CASSKAGSYEQYF. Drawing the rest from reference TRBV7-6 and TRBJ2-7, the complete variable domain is GAGVSQSPRYKVTKRGQDVALRCDPISGHVSLYWYRQALGQGPEFLTYFNYEAQQDKSGLPNDRFSAERPEGSISTLTIQRTEQRDSAMYRCASSKAGSYEQYFGPGTRLTVT.